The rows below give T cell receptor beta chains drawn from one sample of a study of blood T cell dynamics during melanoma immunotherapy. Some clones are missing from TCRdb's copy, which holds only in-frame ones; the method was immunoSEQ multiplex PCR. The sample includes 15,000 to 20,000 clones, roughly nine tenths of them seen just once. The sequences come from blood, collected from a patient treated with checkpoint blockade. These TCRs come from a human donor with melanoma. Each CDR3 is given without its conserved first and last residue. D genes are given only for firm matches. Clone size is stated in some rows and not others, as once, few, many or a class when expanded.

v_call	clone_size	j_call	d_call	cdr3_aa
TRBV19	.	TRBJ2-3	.	ASSSRPNADTQY
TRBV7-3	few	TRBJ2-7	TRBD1	ASSARDRDQQY
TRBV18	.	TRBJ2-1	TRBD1	ASSPSGGNTGNEQF
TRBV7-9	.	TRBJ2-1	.	ASSLDGTRNEQF
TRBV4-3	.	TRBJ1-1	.	ASSQEGGGRTEAF
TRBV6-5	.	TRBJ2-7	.	ASSTRDSSSYEQY
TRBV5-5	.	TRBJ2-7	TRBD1	ASSGPGQGAYEQY
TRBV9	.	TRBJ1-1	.	ASSASTVNTEAF
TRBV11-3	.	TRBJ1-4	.	ASSLGTVGANEKLF
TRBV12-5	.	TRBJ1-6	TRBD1	ASGFGDRVNSPLH
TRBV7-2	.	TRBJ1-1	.	ASSLGQVMNTEAF
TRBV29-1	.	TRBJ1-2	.	SVGSSLPRVGYGYT
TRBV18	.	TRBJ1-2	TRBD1	ASSPTGDGYT
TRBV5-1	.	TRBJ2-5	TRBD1	ASSLALGQVGETQY
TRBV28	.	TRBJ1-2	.	ASGAGIVYGYT
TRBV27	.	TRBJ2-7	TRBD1	ASSFRDRAYEQY
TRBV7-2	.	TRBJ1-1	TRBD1	ASRQWTGSTEAF
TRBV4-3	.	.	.	ASSQDLRDLLRHEQY
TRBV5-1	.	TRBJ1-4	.	ASSLKGWEEKLF
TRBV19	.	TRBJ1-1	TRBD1	ASRRTGGPNTEAF
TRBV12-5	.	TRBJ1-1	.	ASGLDGRGEAF
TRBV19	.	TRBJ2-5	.	ASSSRLATETQY
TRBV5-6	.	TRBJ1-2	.	ASSPGEGSNYGYT
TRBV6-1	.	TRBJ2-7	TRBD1	ASRTTGGPYEQY
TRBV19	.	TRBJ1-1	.	ASSSDSMNTEAF
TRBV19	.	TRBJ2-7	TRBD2	ASSIGASGQYEQY
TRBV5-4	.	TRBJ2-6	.	ASSGRGDGANVLT
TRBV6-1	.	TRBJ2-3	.	ASSEFTRQY
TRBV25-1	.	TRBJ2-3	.	ASSPRGGRTDTQY
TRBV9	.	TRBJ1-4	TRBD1	ASSVATGQGYEKLF
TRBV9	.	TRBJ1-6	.	ASSREGGPSYNSPLH
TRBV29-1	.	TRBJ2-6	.	SAALTPFSGANVLT
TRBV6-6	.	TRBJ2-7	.	ASSSDTVPYEQY
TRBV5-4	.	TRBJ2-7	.	ASSLVSGPYEQY
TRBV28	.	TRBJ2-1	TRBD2	ASSGTSGGLSAYNEQF
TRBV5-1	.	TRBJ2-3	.	ASSLGRAASSTDTQY
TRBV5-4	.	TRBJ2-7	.	ASSPNQGLSYEQY
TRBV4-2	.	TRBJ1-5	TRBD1	ASSQGLGTAKEQPQH
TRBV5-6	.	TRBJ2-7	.	ASSYDYEQY
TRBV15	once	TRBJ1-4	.	ATSRDPGEKLF
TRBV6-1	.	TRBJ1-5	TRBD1	ASRQGAGGQPQH
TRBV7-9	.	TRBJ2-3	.	ASSLGVSLDTQY
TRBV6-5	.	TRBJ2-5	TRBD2	ASRYSGGAEETQY
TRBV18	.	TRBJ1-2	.	ASHPGSGGYT
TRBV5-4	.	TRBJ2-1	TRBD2	ASSLESSGRTYNEQF
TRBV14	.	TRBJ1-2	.	ASSQEPASYGYT
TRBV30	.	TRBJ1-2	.	AWSRGQGQGYT
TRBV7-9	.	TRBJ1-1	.	ASSFPGQRTEAF
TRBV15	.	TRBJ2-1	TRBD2	ATSGGESGYNEQF
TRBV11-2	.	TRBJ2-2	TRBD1	ASSRDRPNTGELF